The following is a TCR beta chain sequence with its context. Its antigen is still unknown. The sample originates from a study of cytomegalovirus exposure and HLA in healthy donors. The study, taken as a whole, reports: V- and J-gene trimming in TCR beta was tied to a missense DCLRE1C variant by an analysis performed later. TCR beta sequences reportedly predicted most subjects' HLA-A and HLA-B alleles accurately. Sequencing likely produced, as an artifact, a cluster of highly shared sequence variants.

Amplification used 60 Vbeta primers and 13 Jbeta primers. TCRdb keeps only in-frame clones here, not all; method: immunoSEQ multiplex PCR. The profile shows around 170,000 clones, approximately 85% of them singletons. Trimming cost V 4 bases and J 0 bases, with 19 bases left between them. Germline CDR1 and CDR2: MDHEN and SYDVKM. The CDR3 runs to 18 residues. What was sequenced was PBMCs. The chain carries TRBV28 and TRBJ2-1; D gene unclear. The sequence was obtained from a woman aged 18-30 years in good health and CMV-seronegative. CDR3 sequence reads: CASSSAFPLRSSYNEQFF. Here the CDR3 DNA reads TGTGCCAGCAGTTCCGCCTTCCCCTTACGGAGCTCCTACAATGAGCAGTTCTTC. Filled out from reference TRBV28 and TRBJ2-1, the complete variable domain reads DVKVTQSSRYLVKRTGEKVFLECVQDMDHENMFWYRQDPGLGLRLIYFSYDVKMKEKGDIPEGYSVSREKKERFSLILESASTNQTSMYLCASSSAFPLRSSYNEQFFGPGTRLTVL.